This TCR beta chain was sequenced during a study of cytomegalovirus exposure and HLA in healthy donors. In the PCR, 60 Vbeta and 13 Jbeta primers were used. Measured with immunoSEQ multiplex PCR; TCRdb has only the in-frame clones, and not every one. The sample records 150,000 to 200,000 clones, 81% being singletons. The study sampled nominally healthy donors, though unrecorded immune exposures were likely. The CDR3 runs 13 residues. With 3 bases clipped from V and 5 bases from J, the junction kept 4 bases outside the gene matches. The V gene's germline CDR1 is SGHAT and CDR2 FQNNGV. Sequencing was carried out using PBMCs. The chain is built from TRBV11-2 and TRBJ2-7; 7 positions match TRBD1. The sequence was obtained from a man aged 18-30 years in good health and CMV-seronegative. The CDR3 nucleotides read TGTGCCAGCAGCTTTGACAGGGTCCACGAGCAGTACTTC. It specifies CASSFDRVHEQYF.